The subject of this entry is one T cell receptor (beta chain). Its antigen is currently unknown. The data belong to a study of CD8+ T cells in alopecia areata. The study, taken as a whole, reports: Mice showed clearer TCR sharing than patients did, a gap that was possibly HLA-related. Significant decreases in scalp clonality and expanded CD8+ clones followed tofacitinib treatment.

The treatment is: oral pan-JAK inhibitor, 5-10 mg twice daily. Sequencing templates came from extracted RNA that was reverse transcribed into cDNA. Measured with immunoSEQ multiplex PCR; TCRdb has only the in-frame clones, and not every one. The sample shows about 270,000 clones, about three fifths of them seen only once. This receptor was obtained from a human donor with alopecia areata. Specimen: CD4+ T cells sorted from blood, collected at week 52, from a patient treated with tofacitinib.

Here the CDR3 reads CSASGGGVAFF. CDR3 nucleotide sequence: TGCAGTGCTAGTGGAGGGGGCGTAGCTTTCTTT. The chain links TRBV20-1 to TRBJ1-1; 7 nucleotides agree with TRBD1. The CDR3 runs 11 residues. The V segment lost 3 bases and the J segment 10 bases; nucleotides outside the gene matches: 5. Per germline, CDR1 DFQATT and CDR2 SNEGSKA (reference sequence).